The source of this TCR beta chain is a study of identical twins (dated by TCRdb to between 2015 and 2016). The study in broad terms: To test whether fetal clonotypes persist, the study used deep sequencing on TCR alpha and beta repertoires from monozygotic twins, unrelated adults of various ages, and cord blood. Replicate twin experiments were performed at different times using different library preparation protocols to rule out contamination. General conclusions and limits of the study: Because the same donors could not be followed over many years, the conclusions depended on cross-sectional statistical analysis. Out-of-frame TCR alpha sequences shared between twins showed an excess of low generation-probability sequences compared with coincidental sharing between unrelated individuals. Out-of-frame TCR alpha sharing in monozygotic twins was systematically underestimated by recombination models, whereas sharing between unrelated individuals was in agreement with the recombination models. Abundant cord blood beta clonotypes had fewer insertions, young adult naive repertoires showed a similar but weaker trend, and memory repertoires showed no such trend. A weaker excess of twin sharing was found in beta out-of-frame sequences because the signal-to-noise ratio was lowered by fewer shared sequences. Zero-insertion analyses could be partly confounded by invariant T cells such as MAIT and iNKT, although diverse VJ usage argued against such confounding for most clonotypes.

Many counts were recorded for this clonotype. Its antigen is currently not known. There are no base qualities to consult, and no much larger clone falls within one base. Every donor was a healthy Caucasian. The twin cohort comprised three pairs of female monozygotic twins, all aged about 18 to 30 years. The RNA used for TCR libraries was isolated from peripheral blood mononuclear cells. Per the germline V gene (reference sequence), SEHNR is the CDR1 and FQNEAQ is the CDR2. Trimming at the junction amounts to 5 bases on V and 6 bases on J, and the germline ends lie 19 bases apart. Reading from cysteine to phenylalanine, the CDR3 counts 16 amino acids. Only the CDR3 region is kept as DNA, spanning 48 bases read in frame from base 1. Library preparation used 5' RACE. The sequencer was an Illumina HiSeq 2000. Template switching introduced a universal primer binding site; the final cDNA contained a unique molecular identifier, enabling accurate counting of TCR cDNA molecules. Specific primers in the conserved constant-segment region were used to synthesize first-strand cDNA for the TCR alpha and beta chains. Each cDNA library was double barcoded, with a SMART-Mk sample barcode plus Illumina barcodes, to control for contamination. TruSeq adapter sequences and Illumina sample barcodes were added in two successive PCR steps. Sequencing of the TCR alpha and beta cDNA libraries was done on the Illumina HiSeq platform using custom primers. As for the authors' bioinformatics: MiGEC was used to process raw reads and extract unique molecular identifiers, and MiXCR was used to find CDR3 positions. For each individual, recombination models were inferred using an EM algorithm with the repgenHMM and IGoR tools. Shared clonotypes were analyzed with the tcR package in R, and sharing was normalized by the product of cloneset sizes. Out-of-frame nonproductive sequences were analyzed to study raw recombination free of thymic and clonal selection effects. The public reads were run again by TCRdb, first through fastp at Q25 and then through MiXCR, and only productive beta chains were kept. All rows with the same CDR3 protein become a single entry with the most common DNA and genes. These V and J calls rely on TCRdb rather than the paper's analysis. This sample gives some 660,000 distinct CDR3 sequences in total; more than 6.5% of them show up just once. Jointly, the top ten make up roughly 0.97% of the sample.

These data were also reused for a study on yellow fever vaccine responses in identical twins. As the second paper documents: The authors reported that the T cell response to vaccination in identical twins appeared partly convergent and partly personalized. Focusing on identical twins, the study followed the T cell clones that responded to the vaccine, and did so with precision.

The chain is assembled from TRBV7-9 and TRBJ1-4; the D gene is unclear. The source is a woman younger than 35 in good health. The sequenced sample consisted of PBMCs. The DNA reads as follows: TGTGCCAGCAGCCACCCGCACCTCCCCACGGATGAAAAACTGTTTTTT. It codes for CASSHPHLPTDEKLFF.